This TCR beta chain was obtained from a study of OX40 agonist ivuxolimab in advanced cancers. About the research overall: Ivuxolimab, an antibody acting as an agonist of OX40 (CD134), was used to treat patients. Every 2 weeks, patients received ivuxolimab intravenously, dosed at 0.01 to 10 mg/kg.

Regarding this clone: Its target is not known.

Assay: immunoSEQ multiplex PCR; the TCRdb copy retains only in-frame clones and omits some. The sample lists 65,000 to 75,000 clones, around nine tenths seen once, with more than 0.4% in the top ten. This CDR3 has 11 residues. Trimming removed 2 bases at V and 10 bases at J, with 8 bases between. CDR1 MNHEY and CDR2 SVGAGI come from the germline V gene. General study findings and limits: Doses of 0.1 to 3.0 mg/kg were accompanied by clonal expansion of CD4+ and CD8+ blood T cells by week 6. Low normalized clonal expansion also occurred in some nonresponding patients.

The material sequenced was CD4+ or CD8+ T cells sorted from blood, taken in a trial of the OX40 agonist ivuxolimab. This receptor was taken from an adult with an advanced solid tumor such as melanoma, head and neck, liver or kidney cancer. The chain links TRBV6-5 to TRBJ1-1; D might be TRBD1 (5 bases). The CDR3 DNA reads TGTGCCAGCAGTTACGGTGGGGCAGCTTTCTTT. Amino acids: CASSYGGAAFF.